Each of the 14 T cell receptor beta chains below was sequenced from the same sample in a study of T cells in Graves' hyperthyroidism and ophthalmopathy. What was amplified from RNA transcripts were TCR beta CDR3 regions. During a first-round RT-PCR of the TCR CDR3, the HTBI primer set was used. TCRdb itself ran the multiplex PCR reads through MiXCR, one entry per CDR3 protein. Among 500,000 or so distinct CDR3 sequences listed, 15% to 20% were seen once. The sequenced sample consisted of blood. The receptors shown here come from a woman aged 25-40 years with Graves' ophthalmopathy.

This clonotype appeared many times. The genes are TRBV20-1 and TRBJ2-1; 13 nucleotides line up with TRBD2. The CDR3 has 16 residues. Looked up from germline, CDR1 is DFQATT and CDR2 is SNEGSKA (reference sequence). The trim removed 5 bases at V and 4 bases at J, leaving 8 bases unmatched. The CDR3 nucleotides are TGCAGTGCTGGACTAGCGGGAGATCGGGGTTACAATGAGCAGTTCTTC. Its protein is CSAGLAGDRGYNEQFF.

This clonotype was seen more than once but under ten times. The chain combines TRBV7-9 with TRBJ2-4; D remains unclear. The CDR3 sequence is 13 residues long. From germline, CDR1 is SEHNR and CDR2 FQNEAQ (reference sequence). V shed 4 bases and J shed 7 bases, with 11 bases lying between them. CDR3 loop: CASSSALTNIQYF. In DNA, the CDR3 is TGTGCCAGCAGCTCCGCCCTCACTAACATTCAGTACTTC.

This clonotype was counted only a few times. The V and J genes are TRBV11-2 and TRBJ2-1; 10 bases fit TRBD2. CDR3 length equals 15 residues. The V segment lost 4 bases and the J segment 2 bases; nucleotides outside the gene matches: 2. Germline CDR1 SGHAT, CDR2 FQNNGV. The CDR3 region has the DNA TGTGCCAGCAGCTCTAGCGGGGGAGCCTACAATGAGCAGTTCTTC. Residues: CASSSSGGAYNEQFF.

This clonotype has just a few counts. The rearrangement uses TRBV20-1 and TRBJ2-3; perhaps TRBD1 as D (5 bases). Germline CDR1 and CDR2: DFQATT and SNEGSKA (reference sequence). V was trimmed by 0 bases and J by 2 bases, leaving 12 bases between them. This CDR3 region has 15 residues. Here the CDR3 DNA reads TGCAGTGCTAGAGATGAAAGGGGCTTCACAGATACGCAGTATTTT. This gives the protein CSARDERGFTDTQYF.

This clonotype was seen repeatedly, ten times or more. The chain combines TRBV28 with TRBJ1-5; tentatively, D is TRBD1 (6 bases). The V gene lost 6 bases and the J gene lost 2 bases, with 14 bases spanning the gap. Looked up from germline, CDR1 is MDHEN and CDR2 is SYDVKM. This CDR3 comprises 15 residues. The CDR3 DNA reads as TGTGCCAGCAGAACCGGGACAAGGGGCAATCAGCCCCAGCATTTT. Translated: CASRTGTRGNQPQHF. The full variable domain, completed using reference TRBV28 and TRBJ1-5, is DVKVTQSSRYLVKRTGEKVFLECVQDMDHENMFWYRQDPGLGLRLIYFSYDVKMKEKGDIPEGYSVSREKKERFSLILESASTNQTSMYLCASRTGTRGNQPQHFGDGTRLSIL.

This clonotype was detected ten times or more. The gene calls are TRBV30 and TRBJ2-1; D gene unclear. Germline CDR1 GTSNPN, CDR2 SVGIG (reference sequence). V dropped 3 bases and J dropped 0 bases, with 6 bases sitting between them. The CDR3 has 13 amino acids. In DNA form, the CDR3 reads TGTGCCTGGAGCTCTAGCTCCTACAATGAGCAGTTCTTC. Protein: CAWSSSSYNEQFF.

The chain joins TRBV4-2 to TRBJ1-4, with D maybe TRBD1 (6 bases). Looked up from germline, CDR1 is LGHNA and CDR2 is YNFKEQ. V was shortened by 0 bases and J by 3 bases, with 11 bases between the two germline ends. The CDR3 covers 16 residues. DNA for the CDR3: TGTGCCAGCAGCCAAGAACGGACAGCCGCTAATGAAAAACTGTTTTTT. Amino acids: CASSQERTAANEKLFF.

This clonotype has ten or more counts. The rearrangement links TRBV12-3 or TRBV12-4 to TRBJ1-5; 9 nucleotides agree with TRBD1. The CDR3 covers 14 residues. V shed 6 bases, J shed 4 bases, and the junction held 4 bases outside the gene matches. The CDR3 nucleotides read TGTGCCAGCAGGAGGACAGGGGAGAATCAGCCCCAGCATTTT. Its protein is CASRRTGENQPQHF.

This clonotype was seen many times. The chain joins TRBV11-2 to TRBJ2-3; a possible D gene is TRBD1 (6 bases). Germline CDR1 SGHAT, CDR2 FQNNGV. Trimming removed 4 bases at V and 1 base at J, with 12 bases between. This CDR3 is 15 amino acids long. Here the CDR3 DNA reads TGTGCCAGCAGCTCACAGGGTGTCCGCACAGATACGCAGTATTTT. It specifies CASSSQGVRTDTQYF.

This clonotype was recorded at least ten times. V is TRBV6-5 and J is TRBJ2-7, with D perhaps TRBD2 (6 bases). CDR1 MNHEY and CDR2 SVGAGI come from the germline V gene. The V end lost 2 bases, the J end lost 0 bases, and 11 bases lay between the germline ends. This CDR3 has 15 amino acids. CDR3 protein: CASSYQASASYEQYF. CDR3 nucleotide sequence: TGTGCCAGCAGTTACCAGGCTAGCGCCTCCTACGAGCAGTACTTC.

The sample holds a few counts of this clonotype. The J gene is TRBJ2-7, the V gene TRBV29-1; weak D call: TRBD2 (5 bases). V lost 7 bases, J lost 0 bases, and 16 bases lay in between. CDR1 and CDR2 (germline): SQVTM, ANQGSEA. There are 14 residues in the CDR3. The CDR3 protein is CSATAGIVSYEQYF. CDR3 sequence (DNA): TGCAGCGCTACTGCCGGGATAGTCTCCTACGAGCAGTACTTC.

This clonotype was detected only a few times. The J gene is TRBJ1-4, the V gene TRBV20-1; D is uncertain. Germline V CDR1 and CDR2: DFQATT, SNEGSKA (reference sequence). Trimming pared 3 bases from V and 7 bases from J, leaving 33 bases between. The CDR3 runs to 20 residues. This CDR3 reads CSASRIYRVPIVGIAEKLFF. The DNA of the CDR3 is TGCAGTGCTAGCAGAATTTACCGGGTCCCCATTGTAGGAATTGCTGAAAAACTGTTTTTT.

This clonotype was detected ten times or more. J is TRBJ2-7 and V is TRBV27; TRBD1 agrees at 7 bases. This CDR3 is built from 15 residues. The junction had 11 bases not matched to a gene; V was cut back by 4 bases and J by 5 bases. The germline V gene encodes CDR1 MNHEY and CDR2 SMNVEV (reference sequence). For the CDR3, the DNA is TGTGCCAGCAGTTCGGGGATGACAGGGTCACACGAGCAGTACTTC. Its protein product is CASSSGMTGSHEQYF.

The CDR3 sequence is CASIDVLAGGYEQYF. The CDR3 DNA sequence: TGTGCCAGCATTGACGTGCTAGCGGGAGGCTACGAGCAGTACTTC. V gene TRBV27 combines with J gene TRBJ2-7; 11 bases are a match to TRBD2. From germline, CDR1 is MNHEY and CDR2 SMNVEV (reference sequence). V shed 7 bases, J shed 3 bases, and the junction held 8 bases outside the gene matches. This CDR3 region has 15 residues.